These 6 T cell receptor beta chains share one sample of origin, sequenced in a study of early T cells in non-severe SARS-CoV-2 infection. TCRdb ran MiXCR on the 5' RACE reads and lists one entry per CDR3 protein. The sample consists of around 84,000 distinct CDR3 sequences, around 10% of them appearing once. The sample consisted of whole blood. The receptors originated from an adult who was a healthcare worker with PCR-confirmed SARS-CoV-2 infection or an uninfected control (not recorded which).

This clonotype was observed a handful of times. The chain is built from TRBV7-6 and TRBJ2-1; a weak D match, TRBD2 (5 bases). CDR1 SGHVS and CDR2 FNYEAQ come from the germline V gene. The CDR3 sequence is 13 residues long. V was pared by 2 bases and J by 8 bases, with 10 bases between. The CDR3 sequence is CASSLRAGDEQFF. CDR3 sequence (DNA): TGTGCCAGCAGCTTACGGGCGGGCGATGAGCAGTTCTTC.

The rearrangement links TRBV3-1 to TRBJ2-7; TRBD2 might be the D (5 bases). Germline CDR1 and CDR2: LGHDT and YNNKEL (reference sequence). Trimming shortened V by 0 bases and J by 6 bases, and 12 bases separated the two germline ends. This CDR3 is 14 amino acids long. The CDR3 here is CASSQDSLAGEQYF. DNA for the CDR3: TGTGCCAGCAGCCAAGACAGCCTAGCCGGCGAGCAGTACTTC.

The CDR3 nucleotides read TGTGCCAGCAGTGTACGGGGGATTGGGGAGCAGTTCTTC. This gives the protein CASSVRGIGEQFF. V and J are TRBV2 and TRBJ2-1; D is perhaps TRBD2 (6 bases). Trimming took 4 bases from V and 10 from J, leaving 14 bases between them. The CDR3 runs to 13 residues. CDR1 and CDR2 from the germline V gene are SNHLY and FYNNEI.

This clonotype appeared many times. This rearrangement joins TRBV7-6 to TRBJ1-6, with 9 bases matching TRBD1. V trimming: 8 bases; J trimming: 8 bases; junction bases outside the gene matches: 4. CDR1 is SGHVS and CDR2 is FNYEAQ in the germline V gene. The CDR3 sequence is 13 residues long. CDR3 sequence reads: CASRDRVDSPLHF. CDR3 in DNA: TGTGCCAGCCGGGACAGGGTTGATTCACCCCTCCACTTT. Full variable domain (missing parts from reference TRBV7-6 and TRBJ1-6): GAGVSQSPRYKVTKRGQDVALRCDPISGHVSLYWYRQALGQGPEFLTYFNYEAQQDKSGLPNDRFSAERPEGSISTLTIQRTEQRDSAMYRCASRDRVDSPLHFGNGTRLTVT.

This clonotype was observed at least ten times. This chain connects TRBV6-5 to TRBJ1-5; TRBD1 might be the D (5 bases). The CDR3 loop spans 17 amino acids. The germline V and J ends were trimmed by 6 bases and 4 bases, with 22 bases remaining between them. In germline, CDR1 is MNHEY, CDR2 SVGAGI. The chain's CDR3 is CASSPYRGLWTNQPQHF. The CDR3 DNA reads as TGTGCCAGCAGCCCTTACCGGGGCTTGTGGACGAATCAGCCCCAGCATTTT.

This clonotype has more than one count but fewer than ten. The V and J genes are TRBV7-3 and TRBJ2-3, with D perhaps TRBD2 (5 bases). From germline, CDR1 is SGHTA and CDR2 FQGTGA. This CDR3 spans 14 amino acids. V gave up 4 bases and J gave up 6 bases, with 14 bases separating them. Here the CDR3 DNA reads TGTGCCAGCAGCTCTCGGACTCTCGCGGATACGCAGTATTTT. Its translation: CASSSRTLADTQYF. Drawing the rest from reference TRBV7-3 and TRBJ2-3, the complete variable domain is GAGVSQTPSNKVTEKGKYVELRCDPISGHTALYWYRQSLGQGPEFLIYFQGTGAADDSGLPNDRFFAVRPEGSVSTLKIQRTERGDSAVYLCASSSRTLADTQYFGPGTRLTVL.